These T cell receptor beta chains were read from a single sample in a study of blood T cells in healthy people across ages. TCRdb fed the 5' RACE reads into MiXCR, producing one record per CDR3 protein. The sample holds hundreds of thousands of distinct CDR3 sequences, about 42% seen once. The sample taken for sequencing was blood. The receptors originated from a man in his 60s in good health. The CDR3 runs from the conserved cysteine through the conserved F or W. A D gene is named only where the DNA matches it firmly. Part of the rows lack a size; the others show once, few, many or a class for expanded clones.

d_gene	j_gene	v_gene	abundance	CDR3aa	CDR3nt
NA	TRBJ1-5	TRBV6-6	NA	CASLLAENQPQHF	TGTGCCAGCCTACTTGCCGAAAATCAGCCCCAGCATTTT
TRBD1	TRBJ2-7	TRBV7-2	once	CASSLGDRDNEQYF	TGTGCCAGCAGCTTGGGGGACAGGGACAATGAGCAGTACTTC
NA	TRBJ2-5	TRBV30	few	CAWSAGLVDFQETQYF	TGTGCCTGGAGTGCGGGGCTAGTCGATTTCCAAGAGACCCAGTACTTC
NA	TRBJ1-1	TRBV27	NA	CASSFREGDEAFF	TGTGCCAGCAGTTTTAGGGAGGGTGATGAAGCTTTCTTT
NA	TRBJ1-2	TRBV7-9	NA	CASSPRYGYTF	TGTGCCAGCAGCCCTCGTTATGGCTACACCTTC
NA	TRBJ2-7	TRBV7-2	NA	CASSLDWGLSEQYF	TGTGCCAGCAGCTTAGATTGGGGCTTGAGCGAGCAGTACTTC
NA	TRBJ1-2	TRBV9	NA	CASSVVAGATGYTF	TGTGCCAGCAGCGTAGTGGCAGGGGCAACTGGCTACACCTTC
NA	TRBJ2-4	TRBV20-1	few	CSAEEVKNIQYF	TGCAGTGCTGAGGAGGTCAAAAACATTCAGTACTTC
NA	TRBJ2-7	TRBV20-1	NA	CSASIQRATYEQYF	TGCAGTGCTAGCATCCAGCGGGCAACCTACGAGCAGTACTTC
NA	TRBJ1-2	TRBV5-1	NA	CASSPGGGVYGYTF	TGCGCCAGCAGCCCCGGCGGGGGAGTCTATGGCTACACCTTC
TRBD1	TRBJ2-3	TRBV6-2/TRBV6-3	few	CATDREDTQYF	TGTGCCACAGACAGGGAAGATACGCAGTATTTT
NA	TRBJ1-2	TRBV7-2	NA	CASSLEALNYGYTF	TGTGCCAGCAGCTTAGAAGCACTGAACTATGGCTACACCTTC